This TCR beta chain was sequenced in a study of control samples from healthy donors and cancer patients. This CDR3 region has 17 residues. Trimming removed 0 bases from V and 4 bases from J, with 18 bases in between. CDR1 and CDR2 from the germline V gene are WSHSY and SAAADI. Repertoires were generated with immunoSEQ multiplex PCR, while TCRdb's copy carries only in-frame clones and drops some. The table includes about 120,000 clones, over 90% detected once. Specimen: blood. The sequence was obtained from a man aged 30 to 39 in good health. V and J are TRBV10-2 and TRBJ1-2; TRBD1 is a possible D gene (5 bases). CDR3 region: CASSESRTGRTPYGYTF. For the CDR3, the DNA is TGCGCCAGCAGTGAGTCGAGGACGGGTAGGACACCCTATGGCTACACCTTC.